The clone carrying this TCR beta chain was counted between two and nine times. Germline V gene lookup returns CDR1 MDHEN and CDR2 SYDVKM. The CDR3 is 17 residues long. V lost 3 bases to trimming and J lost 7 bases, with 19 bases between them. Generated by immunoSEQ multiplex PCR, the TCRdb table keeps only in-frame clones and is missing some. The sample includes 300,000 or so clones, over 75% of them seen just once. This entry is derived from a study of blood T cell repertoires in COVID-19. The TCR sequence derives from a woman between 18 and 29 years old who had recovered from COVID-19. The specimen was PBMCs or T cells enriched from blood (not recorded which). The rearrangement uses TRBV28 and TRBJ1-6; D is perhaps TRBD1 (6 bases). CDR3 protein: CASSFLPAGDGNSPLHF. Written as DNA, the CDR3 is TGTGCCAGCAGTTTTCTCCCAGCAGGGGACGGGAATTCACCCCTCCACTTT. Full variable domain (outside the CDR3, taken from reference TRBV28 and TRBJ1-6): DVKVTQSSRYLVKRTGEKVFLECVQDMDHENMFWYRQDPGLGLRLIYFSYDVKMKEKGDIPEGYSVSREKKERFSLILESASTNQTSMYLCASSFLPAGDGNSPLHFGNGTRLTVT.